This passage covers 30 T cell receptor beta chains from one sample sequenced in a study of blood T cell repertoires in COVID-19. Assay: immunoSEQ multiplex PCR; the TCRdb copy retains only in-frame clones and omits some. The sample includes some 460,000 clones, nearly 90% of them seen just once. Material for sequencing was PBMCs or T cells enriched from blood (not recorded which). All receptors come from a woman younger than 30 with acute COVID-19.

The CDR3 region has the DNA TGTGCCACCAGCGGGCAGACCAAATGGAATGGCTACACCTTC. Translating it yields CATSGQTKWNGYTF. The chain carries TRBV15 and TRBJ1-2, with D unclear. V shed 5 bases and J shed 6 bases, with 16 bases lying between them. The germline V gene has CDR1 LNHNV and CDR2 YYDKDF (reference sequence). This CDR3 is built from 14 residues.

This clone was observed a few times. This sequence joins TRBV4-2 and TRBJ1-3, with a tentative D call TRBD1 (6 bases). The V gene lost 1 base and the J gene lost 4 bases, with 8 bases spanning the gap. The length of the CDR3 is 14 residues. CDR1 and CDR2 from the germline V gene are LGHNA and YNFKEQ. CDR3 sequence reads: CASSQVGQGNTIYF. The CDR3 bases are TGTGCCAGCAGCCAAGTGGGACAAGGAAACACCATATATTTT.

The rearrangement links TRBV7-2 to TRBJ2-1; D unclear. CDR1 and CDR2 (germline): SGHTA, FQGNSA. V was clipped by 4 bases and J by 9 bases, with 10 bases between them. The CDR3 spans 12 residues. The CDR3 coding sequence is TGTGCCAGCAGCTCACTGCCGGTTGAGCAGTTCTTC. The encoded protein is CASSSLPVEQFF.

The chain couples TRBV24-1 to TRBJ1-1; D unclear. The CDR3 has 14 amino acids. The germline gives CDR1 KGHDR, CDR2 SFDVKD. The ends were cut back, 2 bases at V and 4 bases at J, with 10 bases in the middle. The CDR3 is CATSDSAVPTEAFF. The CDR3 DNA follows: TGTGCCACCAGTGATTCGGCGGTCCCCACTGAAGCTTTCTTT.

J is TRBJ2-5 and V is TRBV3-1 (or the pseudogene TRBV3-2), with 10 bases fitting TRBD2. The CDR3 extends over 16 amino acids. Germline-derived CDR1 and CDR2 are LGHDT and YNNKEL (reference sequence). J lost 3 bases, V lost 1 base, and 5 bases had no gene match. CDR3: CASSQVLAGWKETQYF. The CDR3 coding sequence is TGTGCCAGCAGCCAAGTACTAGCGGGATGGAAAGAGACCCAGTACTTC.

This rearrangement joins TRBV9 to TRBJ2-2, with TRBD2 matching 7 bases. The CDR3 has 14 amino acids. Unmatched junction bases numbered 0, after V lost 1 base and J lost 3 bases. In germline, CDR1 is SGDLS, CDR2 YYNGEE. CDR3 nucleotide sequence: TGTGCCAGCAGCGTAAGCGGGGACACCGGGGAGCTGTTTTTT. Its translation: CASSVSGDTGELFF.

This clone was observed a handful of times. The chain employs TRBV10-2 and TRBJ1-6, with D uncertain. V shed 5 bases and J shed 11 bases, with 16 bases lying between them. CDR1 WSHSY and CDR2 SAAADI come from the germline V gene. The CDR3 totals 14 residues. The CDR3 DNA is TGCGCCAGCAGTTCGGGAAAACAAGGAGCACCCCTCCACTTT. Protein product: CASSSGKQGAPLHF.

V is TRBV2 and J is TRBJ1-1; TRBD1 is a possible D gene (5 bases). Germline CDR1 reads SNHLY; CDR2 reads FYNNEI. Trimming took off 11 bases at V and 4 bases at J, with 17 bases between the two ends. The CDR3 has 13 amino acids. The CDR3 spells CACKRAGGTEAFF. The CDR3 DNA reads as TGTGCCTGCAAACGGGCGGGGGGCACTGAAGCTTTCTTT.

V is TRBV15 and J is TRBJ1-5; D gene uncertain. CDR3 size: 16 residues. V lost 0 bases and J 3 bases, leaving 12 bases between the germline ends. Germline CDR1 is LNHNV and CDR2 is YYDKDF (reference sequence). CDR3 sequence reads: CATSRDKAHHNQPQHF. CDR3 nucleotide sequence: TGTGCCACCAGCAGAGATAAAGCGCACCACAATCAGCCCCAGCATTTT.

The chain links TRBV27 to TRBJ2-7; 10 bases align to TRBD1. Germline V gene lookup returns CDR1 MNHEY and CDR2 SMNVEV (reference sequence). V shed 5 bases, J shed 3 bases, and the junction held 4 bases outside the gene matches. The CDR3 totals 14 residues. The CDR3 reads CASSRQGAHYEQYF. The DNA for the CDR3 is TGTGCCAGCAGTCGACAGGGGGCTCACTACGAGCAGTACTTC.

The J gene is TRBJ1-5, the V gene TRBV10-3, with TRBD1 identical over 11 bases. This CDR3 has 14 residues. The germline V gene encodes CDR1 ENHRY and CDR2 SYGVKD. V lost 8 bases, J lost 3 bases, and 3 bases stayed unmatched. The DNA for the CDR3 is TGTGCCATCGGACAGGGGGCAGCCAATCAGCCCCAGCATTTT. Translating it yields CAIGQGAANQPQHF.

The rearrangement uses TRBV18 and TRBJ1-1, with a possible D match to TRBD1 (6 bases). Germline-derived CDR1 and CDR2 are KGHSH and LQKENI. The V gene lost 1 base and the J gene lost 0 bases, with 9 bases spanning the gap. The CDR3 consists of 15 residues. The CDR3 DNA is TGTGCCAGCTCACCACTACAGGGCATGAACACTGAAGCTTTCTTT. As protein: CASSPLQGMNTEAFF.

V is TRBV7-2 and J is TRBJ2-2; D might be TRBD1 (5 bases). The V gene's germline CDR1 is SGHTA and CDR2 FQGNSA. The V end lost 2 bases, the J end lost 1 base, and 8 bases lay between the germline ends. This CDR3 spans 15 amino acids. The CDR3 sequence is CASSLLGQNTGELFF. For the CDR3, the DNA is TGTGCCAGCAGCTTATTAGGACAGAACACCGGGGAGCTGTTTTTT.

The V call is TRBV29-1, the J call TRBJ2-3; 8 nucleotides align to TRBD2. Trimming took 5 bases from V and 4 from J; bases not matched to a gene: 5. Germline assignment: CDR1 SQVTM and CDR2 ANQGSEA. The CDR3 is 13 amino acids. Here the CDR3 reads CSVQAGVADTQYF. The CDR3 coding sequence is TGCAGCGTTCAAGCGGGGGTGGCAGATACGCAGTATTTT.

J is TRBJ2-3 and V is TRBV11-1, with 9 bases matching TRBD2. The CDR3 sequence is 15 residues long. With V trimmed by 5 bases and J by 2 bases, 5 bases remained unmatched. Germline values: CDR1 SGHAT, CDR2 FQDESV (reference sequence). The CDR3 DNA reads TGTGCCAGCAGCCCTGGCGGGGGGGCCACAGATACGCAGTATTTT. Amino acid sequence: CASSPGGGATDTQYF.

The rearrangement joins TRBV14 to TRBJ1-2; 7 bases line up with TRBD1. The CDR3 has 18 amino acids. Unmatched junction bases numbered 16, after V lost 2 bases and J lost 4 bases. Germline V gives CDR1 SGHDN, CDR2 FVKESK. The DNA of the CDR3 is TGTGCCAGCAGCCAACGACCAACAGGGGACGGTCTTTCCTATGGCTACACCTTC. It encodes CASSQRPTGDGLSYGYTF.

The chain joins TRBV27 to TRBJ1-6; D ambiguous. V was pared by 1 base and J by 9 bases, with 4 bases between. Germline V gene sequence: CDR1 MNHEY, CDR2 SMNVEV (reference sequence). The CDR3 is 12 amino acids. The CDR3 region has the DNA TGTGCCAGCAGTTTATACGGTTCACCCCTCCACTTT. It encodes CASSLYGSPLHF.

The V gene is TRBV19, the J gene TRBJ1-5; TRBD1 is a possible D gene (5 bases). The CDR3 covers 13 residues. Trimming removed 7 bases from V and 10 bases from J, with 17 bases in between. Germline V gives CDR1 LNHDA, CDR2 SQIVND (reference sequence). Written as DNA, the CDR3 is TGTGCCAGTAAAAATCAGGGTGAGAATCCCCAGCATTTT. Translating it yields CASKNQGENPQHF. The variable domain in full, completed from reference TRBV19 and TRBJ1-5, reads DGGITQSPKYLFRKEGQNVTLSCEQNLNHDAMYWYRQDPGQGLRLIYYSQIVNDFQKGDIAEGYSVSREKKESFPLTVTSAQKNPTAFYLCASKNQGENPQHFGDGTRLSIL.

This rearrangement joins TRBV6-5 to TRBJ2-2; weak D call: TRBD2 (5 bases). The CDR3 contains 13 residues. The germline gives CDR1 MNHEY, CDR2 SVGAGI. Between the trimmed V and J ends, which lost 6 bases and 5 bases, there was a span of 10 bases. CDR3 amino acids: CASSLLETGELFF. The CDR3 DNA follows: TGTGCCAGCAGCTTACTAGAGACCGGGGAGCTGTTTTTT.

This chain links TRBV11-2 with TRBJ2-1; TRBD2 aligns across 8 bases. The CDR3 runs to 16 residues. V was clipped by 5 bases and J by 2 bases; unmatched bases: 8. Germline loops: CDR1 SGHAT, CDR2 FQNNGV. The CDR3 is CASSPRGSGTYNEQFF. For the CDR3, the DNA is TGTGCCAGCAGCCCCCGCGGTAGCGGGACCTACAATGAGCAGTTCTTC.

V and J are TRBV3-1 (or the pseudogene TRBV3-2) and TRBJ1-3; D is possibly TRBD1 (5 bases). Trimming took 0 bases from V and 0 from J, leaving 9 bases between them. The CDR3 loop spans 16 amino acids. Germline CDR1 reads LGHDT; CDR2 reads YNNKEL (reference sequence). The CDR3 DNA reads TGTGCCAGCAGCCAAGATCGACAGCTCTCTGGAAACACCATATATTTT. It codes for CASSQDRQLSGNTIYF.

The V call is TRBV12-3 or TRBV12-4, the J call TRBJ1-2; the match to TRBD1 covers 9 bases. This CDR3 contains 13 residues. Trimming removed 6 bases from V and 8 bases from J; junction bases left unmatched: 7. CDR3 sequence: CASSRDRAGGYTF. CDR3 DNA sequence: TGTGCCAGCAGCCGGGACAGGGCAGGGGGCTACACCTTC.

Concerning this clone: This CDR3 is also generated by other DNA sequences in the sample. The V and J genes are TRBV18 and TRBJ1-3; 7 bases align to TRBD1. V was clipped by 3 bases and J by 0 bases; unmatched bases: 2. Germline V gene lookup returns CDR1 KGHSH and CDR2 LQKENI. The CDR3 extends over 15 amino acids. The CDR3 loop is CASSPRDSSGNTIYF. CDR3 sequence (DNA): TGTGCCAGCTCACCCCGGGACAGCTCTGGAAACACCATATATTTT.

This clone was recorded only once. The chain links TRBV20-1 to TRBJ2-5; 9 bases agree with TRBD1. Germline CDR1 DFQATT, CDR2 SNEGSKA (reference sequence). Germline trimming cut 3 bases from V and 5 bases from J; bases unmatched to any gene: 10. This CDR3 spans 15 amino acids. CDR3 region: CSASKLGTGSETQYF. DNA of the CDR3: TGCAGTGCTAGTAAATTGGGGACAGGGAGCGAGACCCAGTACTTC.

The genes are TRBV6-5 and TRBJ2-7; weak D call: TRBD1 (5 bases). This CDR3 has 10 residues. Germline CDR1 MNHEY, CDR2 SVGAGI. V lost 8 bases, J lost 5 bases, and 7 bases lay in between. CDR3 sequence: CASPTDEQYF. The CDR3 nucleotides read TGTGCCAGCCCGACAGACGAGCAGTACTTC.

This chain connects TRBV7-9 to TRBJ2-3, with a tentative D call TRBD1 (6 bases). V lost 1 base and J lost 12, with 11 bases in between. Germline loops: CDR1 SEHNR, CDR2 FQNEAQ (reference sequence). The CDR3 is 12 amino acids. CDR3 residues: CASSLEGVAQYF. As DNA, the CDR3 is TGTGCCAGCAGCTTAGAGGGGGTCGCTCAGTATTTT.

This clone was seen more than once but under ten times. This chain uses TRBV6-5 with TRBJ1-4, with 9 nucleotides matching TRBD1. This CDR3 is built from 16 residues. Germline CDR1 reads MNHEY; CDR2 reads SVGAGI. V lost 1 base, J lost 6 bases, and 6 bases stayed unmatched. This chain's CDR3 is CASSYFYRGLDEKLFF. The DNA of the CDR3 is TGTGCCAGCAGTTACTTTTACAGGGGGCTAGATGAAAAACTGTTTTTT.

The V and J genes are TRBV7-3 and TRBJ2-1; 10 positions agree with TRBD2. This CDR3 region has 16 residues. V lost 5 bases to trimming and J lost 9 bases; unmatched junction nucleotides: 13. Per germline, CDR1 SGHTA and CDR2 FQGTGA. The CDR3 is CASSRTSGRPLGEQFF. In DNA, the CDR3 is TGTGCCAGCAGCCGGACTAGCGGCCGTCCCTTAGGTGAGCAGTTCTTC.

This chain connects TRBV29-1 to TRBJ2-2; a possible D gene is TRBD2 (6 bases). Trimming took 6 bases from V and 1 from J, leaving 9 bases between them. The germline CDR1 and CDR2 sequences are SQVTM and ANQGSEA. There are 13 residues in the CDR3. CDR3 in amino acids: CSVRGLNTGELFF. CDR3 DNA sequence: TGCAGCGTGCGGGGATTGAACACCGGGGAGCTGTTTTTT.

The chain combines TRBV11-2 with TRBJ1-1; D possibly corresponds to TRBD1 (6 bases). This CDR3 is built from 13 residues. V was shortened by 1 base and J by 11 bases, with 14 bases between the two germline ends. Germline CDR1 and CDR2: SGHAT and FQNNGV. For the CDR3, the DNA is TGTGCCAGCAGCTTAGTCCGTGGGGGGGCGGCTTTCTTT. It specifies CASSLVRGGAAFF.